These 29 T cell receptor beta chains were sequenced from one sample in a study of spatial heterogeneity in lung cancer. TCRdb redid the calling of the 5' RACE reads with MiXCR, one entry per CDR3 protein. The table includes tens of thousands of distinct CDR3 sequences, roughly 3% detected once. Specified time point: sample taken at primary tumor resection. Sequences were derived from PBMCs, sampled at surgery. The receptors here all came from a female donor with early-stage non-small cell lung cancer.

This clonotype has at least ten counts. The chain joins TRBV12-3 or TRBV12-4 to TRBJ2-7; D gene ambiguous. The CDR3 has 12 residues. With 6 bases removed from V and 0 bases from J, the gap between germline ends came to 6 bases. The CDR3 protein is CASSRSSYEQYF. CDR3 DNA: TGTGCCAGCAGCAGGAGCTCCTACGAGCAGTACTTC.

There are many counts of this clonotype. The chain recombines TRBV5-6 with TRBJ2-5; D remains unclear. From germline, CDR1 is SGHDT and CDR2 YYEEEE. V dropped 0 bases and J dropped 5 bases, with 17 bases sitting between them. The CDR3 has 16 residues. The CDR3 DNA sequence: TGTGCCAGCAGCTTGGGTGCGGTGGGTGATGGGGAGACCCAGTACTTC. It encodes CASSLGAVGDGETQYF.

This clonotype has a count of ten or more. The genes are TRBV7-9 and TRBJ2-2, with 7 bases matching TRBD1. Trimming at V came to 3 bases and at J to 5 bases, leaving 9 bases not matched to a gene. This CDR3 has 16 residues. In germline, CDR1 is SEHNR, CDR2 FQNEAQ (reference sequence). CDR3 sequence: CASSFRQGVITGELFF. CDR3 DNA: TGTGCCAGCAGCTTTCGGCAGGGGGTGATTACCGGGGAGCTGTTTTTT.

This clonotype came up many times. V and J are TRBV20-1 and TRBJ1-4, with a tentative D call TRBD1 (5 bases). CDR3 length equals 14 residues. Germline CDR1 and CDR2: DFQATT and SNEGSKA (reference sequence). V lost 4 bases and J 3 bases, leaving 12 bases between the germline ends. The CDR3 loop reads CSAIRRGSNEKLFF. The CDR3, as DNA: TGCAGTGCTATCCGCCGGGGGTCTAATGAAAAACTGTTTTTT.

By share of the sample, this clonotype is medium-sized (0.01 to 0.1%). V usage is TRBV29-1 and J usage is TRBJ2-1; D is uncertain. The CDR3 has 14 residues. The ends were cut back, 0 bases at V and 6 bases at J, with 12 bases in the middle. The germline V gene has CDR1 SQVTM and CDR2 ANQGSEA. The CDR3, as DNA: TGCAGCGTTGAAGATCTATGGGATTCCAATGAGCAGTTCTTC. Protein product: CSVEDLWDSNEQFF.

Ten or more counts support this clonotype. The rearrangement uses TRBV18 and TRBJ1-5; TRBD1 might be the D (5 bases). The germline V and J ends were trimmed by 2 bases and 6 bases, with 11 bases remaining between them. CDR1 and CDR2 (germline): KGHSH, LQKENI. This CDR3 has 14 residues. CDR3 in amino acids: CASSPSGLVQPQHF. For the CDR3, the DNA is TGTGCCAGCTCACCATCGGGGCTGGTTCAGCCCCAGCATTTT.

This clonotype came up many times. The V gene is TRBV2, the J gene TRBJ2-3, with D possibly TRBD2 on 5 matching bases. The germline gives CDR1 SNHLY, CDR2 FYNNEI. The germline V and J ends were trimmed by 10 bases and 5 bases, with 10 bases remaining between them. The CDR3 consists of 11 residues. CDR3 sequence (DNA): TGTGCCACCCAAGCGGAAGATACGCAGTATTTT. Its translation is CATQAEDTQYF.

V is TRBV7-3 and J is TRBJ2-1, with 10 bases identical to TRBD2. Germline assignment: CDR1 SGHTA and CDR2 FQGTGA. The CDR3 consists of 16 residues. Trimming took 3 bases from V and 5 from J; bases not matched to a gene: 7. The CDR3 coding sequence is TGTGCCAGCAGCTTGCCCGGAGCGGGAGGGCACAATGAGCAGTTCTTC. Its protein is CASSLPGAGGHNEQFF. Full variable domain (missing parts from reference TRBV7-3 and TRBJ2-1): GAGVSQTPSNKVTEKGKYVELRCDPISGHTALYWYRQSLGQGPEFLIYFQGTGAADDSGLPNDRFFAVRPEGSVSTLKIQRTERGDSAVYLCASSLPGAGGHNEQFFGPGTRLTVL.

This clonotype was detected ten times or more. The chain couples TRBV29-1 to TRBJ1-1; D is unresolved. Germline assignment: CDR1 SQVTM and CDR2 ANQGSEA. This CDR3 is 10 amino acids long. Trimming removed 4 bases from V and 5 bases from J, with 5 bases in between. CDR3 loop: CSVGGTEAFF. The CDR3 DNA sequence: TGCAGCGTTGGCGGGACTGAAGCTTTCTTT.

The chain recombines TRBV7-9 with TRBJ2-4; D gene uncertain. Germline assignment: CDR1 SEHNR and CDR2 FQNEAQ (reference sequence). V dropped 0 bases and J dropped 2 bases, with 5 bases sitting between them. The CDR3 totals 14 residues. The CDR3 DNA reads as TGTGCCAGCAGCTTAGCAGGGACCAAAAACATTCAGTACTTC. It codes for CASSLAGTKNIQYF.

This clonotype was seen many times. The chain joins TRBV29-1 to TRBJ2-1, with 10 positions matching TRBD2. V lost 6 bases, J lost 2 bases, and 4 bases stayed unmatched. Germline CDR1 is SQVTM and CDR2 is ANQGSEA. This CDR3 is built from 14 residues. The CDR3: CSVRLAGAYNEQFF. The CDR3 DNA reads TGCAGCGTCCGCCTAGCGGGAGCCTACAATGAGCAGTTCTTC.

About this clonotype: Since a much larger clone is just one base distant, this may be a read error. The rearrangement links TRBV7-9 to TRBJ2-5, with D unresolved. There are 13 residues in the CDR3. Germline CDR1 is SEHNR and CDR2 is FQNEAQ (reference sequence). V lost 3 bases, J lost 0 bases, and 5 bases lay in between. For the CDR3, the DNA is TGTGCCAGCAGCTTCAGCTACCAAGAGACCCAGTACTTC. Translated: CASSFSYQETQYF.

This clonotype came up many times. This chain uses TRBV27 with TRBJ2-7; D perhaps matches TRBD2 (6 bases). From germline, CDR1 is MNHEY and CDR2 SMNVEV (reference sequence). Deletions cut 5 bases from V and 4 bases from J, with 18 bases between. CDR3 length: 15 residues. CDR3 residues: CASSPSGPIVYEQYF. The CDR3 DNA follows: TGTGCCAGCAGTCCCAGCGGGCCAATCGTATACGAGCAGTACTTC.

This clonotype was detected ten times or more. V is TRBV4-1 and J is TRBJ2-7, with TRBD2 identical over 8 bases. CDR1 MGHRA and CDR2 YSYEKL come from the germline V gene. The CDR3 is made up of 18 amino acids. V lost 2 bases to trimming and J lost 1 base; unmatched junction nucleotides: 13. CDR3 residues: CASSQQGLSGGDSYEQYF. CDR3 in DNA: TGCGCCAGCAGCCAACAAGGACTAAGCGGGGGCGATTCCTACGAGCAGTACTTC.

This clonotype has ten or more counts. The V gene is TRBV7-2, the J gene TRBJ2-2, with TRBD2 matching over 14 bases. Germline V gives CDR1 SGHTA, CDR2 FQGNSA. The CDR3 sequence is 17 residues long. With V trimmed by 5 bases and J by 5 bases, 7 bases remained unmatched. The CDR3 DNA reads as TGTGCCAGCAGCCGTGGACTAGCGGGAGGAGTAACCGGGGAGCTGTTTTTT. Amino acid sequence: CASSRGLAGGVTGELFF.

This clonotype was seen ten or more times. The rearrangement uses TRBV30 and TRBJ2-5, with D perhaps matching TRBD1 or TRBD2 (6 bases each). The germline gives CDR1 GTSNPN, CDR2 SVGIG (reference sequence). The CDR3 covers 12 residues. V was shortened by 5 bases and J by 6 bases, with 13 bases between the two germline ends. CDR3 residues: CAWGGQIQTQYF. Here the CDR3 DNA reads TGTGCCTGGGGGGGGCAGATACAGACCCAGTACTTC. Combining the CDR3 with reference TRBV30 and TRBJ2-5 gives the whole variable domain SQTIHQWPATLVQPVGSPLSLECTVEGTSNPNLYWYRQAAGRGLQLLFYSVGIGQISSEVPQNLSASRPQDRQFILSSKKLLLSDSGFYLCAWGGQIQTQYFGPGTRLLVL.

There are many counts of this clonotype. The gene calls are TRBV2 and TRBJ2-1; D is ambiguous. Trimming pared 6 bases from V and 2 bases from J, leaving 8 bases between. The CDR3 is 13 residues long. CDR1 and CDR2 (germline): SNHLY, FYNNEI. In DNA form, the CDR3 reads TGTGCCAGCAGGGCAGGAGCCTACAATGAGCAGTTCTTC. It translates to CASRAGAYNEQFF.

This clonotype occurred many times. DNA for the CDR3: TGTGCCAGCAGTTTAACCCTGGGCTTGGGGGAGCAGTTCTTC. Its protein is CASSLTLGLGEQFF. The chain has TRBV27 and TRBJ2-1, with no clear D. The germline V gene encodes CDR1 MNHEY and CDR2 SMNVEV (reference sequence). Trimming removed 2 bases from V and 10 bases from J, with 15 bases in between. The CDR3 runs to 14 residues.

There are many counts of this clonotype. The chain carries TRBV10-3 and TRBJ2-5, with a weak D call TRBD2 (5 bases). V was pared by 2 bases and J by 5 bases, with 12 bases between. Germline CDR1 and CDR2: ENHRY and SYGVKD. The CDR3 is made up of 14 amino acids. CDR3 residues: CAISERGSSETQYF. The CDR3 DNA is TGTGCCATCAGTGAGCGAGGGAGTTCGGAGACCCAGTACTTC.

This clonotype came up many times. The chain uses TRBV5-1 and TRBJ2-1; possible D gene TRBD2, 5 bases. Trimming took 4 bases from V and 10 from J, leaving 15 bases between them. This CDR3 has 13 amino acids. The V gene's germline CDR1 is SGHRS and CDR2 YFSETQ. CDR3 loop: CASSPPLVYEQFF. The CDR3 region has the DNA TGCGCCAGCAGCCCCCCACTAGTTTACGAGCAGTTCTTC.

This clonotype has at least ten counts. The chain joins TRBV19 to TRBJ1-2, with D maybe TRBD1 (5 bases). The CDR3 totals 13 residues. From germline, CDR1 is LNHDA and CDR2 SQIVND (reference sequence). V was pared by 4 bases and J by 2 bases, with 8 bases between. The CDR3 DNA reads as TGTGCCAGTAGTACCGCAGGGAACTATGGCTACACCTTC. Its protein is CASSTAGNYGYTF.

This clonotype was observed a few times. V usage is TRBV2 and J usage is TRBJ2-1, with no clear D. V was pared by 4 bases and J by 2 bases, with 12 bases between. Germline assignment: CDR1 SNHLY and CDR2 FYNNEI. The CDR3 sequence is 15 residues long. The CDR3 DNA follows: TGTGCCAGCAGTGCTTTAGGACCAACCTACAATGAGCAGTTCTTC. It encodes CASSALGPTYNEQFF.

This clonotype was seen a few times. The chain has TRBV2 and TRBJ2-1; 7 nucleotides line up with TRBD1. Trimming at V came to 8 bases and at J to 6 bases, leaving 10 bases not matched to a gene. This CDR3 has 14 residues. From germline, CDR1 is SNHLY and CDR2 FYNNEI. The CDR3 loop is CASWDRFSGNEQFF. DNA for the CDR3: TGTGCCAGCTGGGACAGATTCTCGGGCAATGAGCAGTTCTTC.

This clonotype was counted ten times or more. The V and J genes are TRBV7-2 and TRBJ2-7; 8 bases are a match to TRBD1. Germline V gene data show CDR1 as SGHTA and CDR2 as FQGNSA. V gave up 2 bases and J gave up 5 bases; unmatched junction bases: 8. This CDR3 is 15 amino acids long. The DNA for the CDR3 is TGTGCCAGCAGCTTAAAGACAGGGGACGTCCACGAGCAGTACTTC. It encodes CASSLKTGDVHEQYF.

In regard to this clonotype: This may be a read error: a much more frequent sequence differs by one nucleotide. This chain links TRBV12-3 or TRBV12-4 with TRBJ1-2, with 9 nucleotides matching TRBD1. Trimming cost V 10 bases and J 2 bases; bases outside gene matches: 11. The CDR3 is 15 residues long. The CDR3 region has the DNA TGTGCCACCGAGGCCGGGGACAGGGACAACTATGGCTACACCTTC. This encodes CATEAGDRDNYGYTF.

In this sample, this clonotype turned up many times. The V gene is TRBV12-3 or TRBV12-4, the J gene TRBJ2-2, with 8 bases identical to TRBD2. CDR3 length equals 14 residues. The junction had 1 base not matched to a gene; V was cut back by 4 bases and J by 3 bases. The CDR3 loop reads CASSWTSYTGELFF. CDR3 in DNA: TGTGCCAGCAGTTGGACTAGCTACACCGGGGAGCTGTTTTTT.

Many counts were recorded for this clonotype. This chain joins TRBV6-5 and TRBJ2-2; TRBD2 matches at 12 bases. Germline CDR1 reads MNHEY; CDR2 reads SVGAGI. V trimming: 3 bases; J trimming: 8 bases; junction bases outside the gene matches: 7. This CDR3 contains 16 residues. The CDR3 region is CASSYPTSGRTGELFF. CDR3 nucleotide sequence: TGTGCCAGCAGTTATCCCACTAGCGGGAGGACTGGGGAGCTGTTTTTT.

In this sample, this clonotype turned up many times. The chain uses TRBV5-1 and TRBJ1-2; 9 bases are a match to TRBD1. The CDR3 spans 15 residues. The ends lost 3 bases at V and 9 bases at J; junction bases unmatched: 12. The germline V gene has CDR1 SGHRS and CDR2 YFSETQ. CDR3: CASSSEGDRGRSYTF. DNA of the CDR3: TGCGCCAGCAGCTCGGAGGGTGACAGGGGGAGGAGCTACACCTTC.

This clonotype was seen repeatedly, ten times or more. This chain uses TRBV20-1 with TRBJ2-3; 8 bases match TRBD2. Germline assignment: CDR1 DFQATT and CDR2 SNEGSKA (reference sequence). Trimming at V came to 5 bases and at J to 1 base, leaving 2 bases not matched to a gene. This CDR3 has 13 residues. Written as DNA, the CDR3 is TGCAGTGCTCAGACTAGCGGCACAGATACGCAGTATTTT. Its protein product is CSAQTSGTDTQYF.